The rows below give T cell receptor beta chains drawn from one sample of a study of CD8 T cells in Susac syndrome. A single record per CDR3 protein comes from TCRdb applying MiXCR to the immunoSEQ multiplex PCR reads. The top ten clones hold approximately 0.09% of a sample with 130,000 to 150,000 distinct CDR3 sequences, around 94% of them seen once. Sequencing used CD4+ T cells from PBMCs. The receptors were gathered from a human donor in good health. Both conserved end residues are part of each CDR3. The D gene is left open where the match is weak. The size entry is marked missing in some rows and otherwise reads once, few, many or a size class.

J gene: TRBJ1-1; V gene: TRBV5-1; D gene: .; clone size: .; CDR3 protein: CASGPGRGNTEAFF; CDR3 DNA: TGCGCCAGCGGCCCGGGGCGGGGGAACACTGAAGCTTTCTTT
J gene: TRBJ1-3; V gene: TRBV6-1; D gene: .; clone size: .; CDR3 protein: CASTIWDGAGSGNTIYF; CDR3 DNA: TGTGCCAGCACCATCTGGGACGGGGCCGGCTCTGGAAACACCATATATTTT
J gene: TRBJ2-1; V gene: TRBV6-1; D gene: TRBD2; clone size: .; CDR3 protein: CASSDWTSGTYNEQFF; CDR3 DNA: TGTGCCAGCAGTGACTGGACTAGCGGAACCTACAATGAGCAGTTCTTC
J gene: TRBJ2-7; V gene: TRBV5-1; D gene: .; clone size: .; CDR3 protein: CASSLALLSYEQYF; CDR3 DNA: TGCGCCAGCAGCTTGGCTCTCCTCTCCTACGAGCAGTACTTC
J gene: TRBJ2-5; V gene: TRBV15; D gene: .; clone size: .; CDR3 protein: CATSTGETIQETQYF; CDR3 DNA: TGTGCCACCAGCACCGGAGAGACGATACAAGAGACCCAGTACTTC
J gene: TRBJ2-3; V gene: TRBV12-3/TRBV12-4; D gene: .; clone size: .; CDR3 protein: CASSPGGTTLGTQYF; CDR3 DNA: TGTGCCAGCAGTCCCGGCGGGACCACCCTCGGGACGCAGTATTTT
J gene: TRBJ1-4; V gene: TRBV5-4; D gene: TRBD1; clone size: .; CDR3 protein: CASSLEQGEKLFF; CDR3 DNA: TGTGCCAGCAGCTTGGAACAGGGGGAAAAACTGTTTTTT
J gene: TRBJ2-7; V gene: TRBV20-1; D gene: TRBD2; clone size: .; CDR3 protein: CSASALVTSGYEQYF; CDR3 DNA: TGCAGTGCTAGTGCCCTAGTTACTAGCGGGTACGAGCAGTACTTC
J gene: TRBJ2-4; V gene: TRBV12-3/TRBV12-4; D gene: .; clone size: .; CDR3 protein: CASSPFGNIQYF; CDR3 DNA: TGTGCCAGCAGCCCGTTCGGAAACATTCAGTACTTC
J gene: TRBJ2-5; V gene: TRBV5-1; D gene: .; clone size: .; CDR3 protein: CASSLAGTFQETQYF; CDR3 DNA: TGCGCCAGCAGCTTGGCAGGGACCTTTCAAGAGACCCAGTACTTC
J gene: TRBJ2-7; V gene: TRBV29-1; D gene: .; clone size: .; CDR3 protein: CSGGTGHEQYF; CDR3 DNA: TGCAGCGGCGGCACCGGCCACGAGCAGTACTTC
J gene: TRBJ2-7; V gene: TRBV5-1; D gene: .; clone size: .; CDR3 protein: CASSLEVGGVVEQYF; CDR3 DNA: TGCGCCAGCAGCTTGGAGGTTGGTGGGGTCGTCGAGCAGTACTTC
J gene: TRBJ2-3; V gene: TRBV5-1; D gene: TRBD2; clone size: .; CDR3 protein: CASSLGTSGRPRRDTQYF; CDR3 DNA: TGCGCCAGCAGCTTGGGGACTAGCGGGAGGCCGCGGCGAGATACGCAGTATTTT
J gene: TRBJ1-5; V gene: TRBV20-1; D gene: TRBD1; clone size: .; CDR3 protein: CSASRDSNQPQHF; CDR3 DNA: TGCAGTGCTAGTCGGGACAGTAATCAGCCCCAGCATTTT
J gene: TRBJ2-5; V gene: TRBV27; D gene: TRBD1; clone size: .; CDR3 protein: CASSLSIQGPQETQYF; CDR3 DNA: TGTGCCAGCAGTTTATCGATACAGGGGCCACAAGAGACCCAGTACTTC
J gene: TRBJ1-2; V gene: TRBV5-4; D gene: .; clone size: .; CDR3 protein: CASSSIQGSGAGNYGYTF; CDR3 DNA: TGTGCCAGCAGCTCGATACAGGGATCAGGGGCCGGCAACTATGGCTACACCTTC
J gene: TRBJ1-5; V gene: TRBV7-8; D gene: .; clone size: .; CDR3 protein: CASSPGRNNQPQHF; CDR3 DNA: TGTGCCAGCAGCCCGGGACGGAATAATCAGCCCCAGCATTTT
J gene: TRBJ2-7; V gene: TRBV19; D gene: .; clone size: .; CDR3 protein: CATARTGSYEQYF; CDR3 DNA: TGTGCCACCGCCCGGACCGGCTCCTACGAGCAGTACTTC
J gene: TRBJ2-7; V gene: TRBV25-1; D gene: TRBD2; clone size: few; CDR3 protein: CASRGTSGSYEQYF; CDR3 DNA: TGTGCCAGCAGGGGGACTAGCGGCAGCTACGAGCAGTACTTC
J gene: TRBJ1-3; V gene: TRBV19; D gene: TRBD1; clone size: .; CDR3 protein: CASSITGGASGNTIYF; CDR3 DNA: TGTGCCAGTAGTATCACAGGGGGCGCATCTGGAAACACCATATATTTT
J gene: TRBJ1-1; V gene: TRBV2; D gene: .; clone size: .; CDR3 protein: CASRRGTTEAFF; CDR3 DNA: TGTGCCAGCAGGAGGGGGACCACTGAAGCTTTCTTT
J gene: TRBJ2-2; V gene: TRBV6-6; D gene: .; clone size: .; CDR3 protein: CASSYSIGAGELFF; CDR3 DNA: TGTGCCAGCAGTTACTCGATAGGGGCCGGGGAGCTGTTTTTT
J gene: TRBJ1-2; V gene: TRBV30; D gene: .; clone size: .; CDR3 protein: CAWSASTGDYGYTF; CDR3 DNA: TGTGCCTGGAGTGCCTCGACAGGTGACTATGGCTACACCTTC
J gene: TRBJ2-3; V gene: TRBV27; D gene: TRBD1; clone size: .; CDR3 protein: CASSIPDRRGTDTQYF; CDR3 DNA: TGTGCCAGCAGTATACCGGACAGGAGAGGCACAGATACGCAGTATTTT
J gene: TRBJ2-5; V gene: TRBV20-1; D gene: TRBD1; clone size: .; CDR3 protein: CSARQGAGETQYF; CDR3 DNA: TGCAGTGCTAGACAGGGGGCAGGGGAGACCCAGTACTTC
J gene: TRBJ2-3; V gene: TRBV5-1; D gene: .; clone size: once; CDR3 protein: CASSPGESTDTQYF; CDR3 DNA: TGCGCCAGCAGCCCGGGGGAAAGCACAGATACGCAGTATTTT
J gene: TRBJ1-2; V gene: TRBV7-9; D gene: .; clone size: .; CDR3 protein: CASSFDQYGYTF; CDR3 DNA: TGTGCCAGCAGCTTCGACCAATATGGCTACACCTTC
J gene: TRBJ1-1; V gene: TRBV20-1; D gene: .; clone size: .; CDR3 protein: CSARVTGNTEAFF; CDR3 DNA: TGCAGTGCTAGAGTCACGGGGAACACTGAAGCTTTCTTT
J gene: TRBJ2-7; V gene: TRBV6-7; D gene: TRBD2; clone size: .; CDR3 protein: CASISTSAFFLGEQYF; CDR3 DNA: TGTGCCAGCATTTCGACTAGCGCCTTTTTCCTGGGCGAGCAGTACTTC
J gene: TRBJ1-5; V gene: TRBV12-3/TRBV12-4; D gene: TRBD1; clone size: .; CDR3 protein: CASSRLTGGSNQPQHF; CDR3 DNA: TGTGCCAGCAGTCGTCTGACAGGGGGGAGCAATCAGCCCCAGCATTTT
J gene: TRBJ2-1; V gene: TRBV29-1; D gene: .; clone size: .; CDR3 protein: CSVDPAAAYNEQFF; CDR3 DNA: TGCAGCGTTGACCCGGCGGCCGCCTACAATGAGCAGTTCTTC
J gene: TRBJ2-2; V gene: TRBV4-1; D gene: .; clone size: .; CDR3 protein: CASSQEQGTGELFF; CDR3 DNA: TGCGCCAGCAGCCAAGAGCAGGGCACCGGGGAGCTGTTTTTT
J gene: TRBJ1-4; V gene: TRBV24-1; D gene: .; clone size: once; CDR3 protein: CATSVRGEKLFF; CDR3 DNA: TGTGCCACCAGTGTGAGGGGAGAAAAACTGTTTTTT
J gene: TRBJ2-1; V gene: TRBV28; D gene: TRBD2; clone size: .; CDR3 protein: CASTPTSGRNNEQFF; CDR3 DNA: TGTGCCAGCACCCCGACTAGCGGGAGGAACAATGAGCAGTTCTTC
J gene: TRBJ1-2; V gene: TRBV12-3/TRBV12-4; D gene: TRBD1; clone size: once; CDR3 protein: CASSLNQGAGGYTF; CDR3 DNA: TGTGCCAGCAGTTTAAATCAGGGGGCTGGTGGCTACACCTTC
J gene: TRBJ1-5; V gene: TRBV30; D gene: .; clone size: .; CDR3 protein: CAWSSGLSNQPQHF; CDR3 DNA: TGTGCCTGGAGCTCAGGGTTAAGCAATCAGCCCCAGCATTTT
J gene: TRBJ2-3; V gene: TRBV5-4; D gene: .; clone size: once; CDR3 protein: CASSLQGPDTQYF; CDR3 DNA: TGTGCCAGCAGCTTACAGGGACCAGATACGCAGTATTTT
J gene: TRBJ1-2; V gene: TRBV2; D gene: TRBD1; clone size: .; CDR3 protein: CASSLTGQGDGYTF; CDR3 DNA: TGTGCCAGCAGCCTGACGGGACAGGGGGATGGCTACACCTTC
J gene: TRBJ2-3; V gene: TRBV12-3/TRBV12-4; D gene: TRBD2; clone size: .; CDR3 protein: CASSSTSGIYTDTQYF; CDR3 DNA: TGTGCCAGCAGTTCTACTAGCGGGATTTACACAGATACGCAGTATTTT
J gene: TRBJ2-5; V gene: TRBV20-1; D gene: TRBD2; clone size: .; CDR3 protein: CSAHSGGQETQYF; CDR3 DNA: TGCAGTGCGCATAGCGGGGGGCAAGAGACCCAGTACTTC
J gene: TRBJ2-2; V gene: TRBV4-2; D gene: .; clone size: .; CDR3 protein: CASSQLQGTGELFF; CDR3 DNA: TGTGCCAGCAGCCAATTGCAGGGAACCGGGGAGCTGTTTTTT
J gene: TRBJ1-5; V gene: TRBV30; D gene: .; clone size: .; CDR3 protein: CAWSTGGTPQHF; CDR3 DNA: TGTGCCTGGAGCACTGGGGGGACGCCCCAGCATTTT
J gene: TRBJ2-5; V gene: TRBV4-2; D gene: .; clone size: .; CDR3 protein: CASSQGVDQETQYF; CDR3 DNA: TGTGCCAGCAGCCAAGGGGTGGACCAAGAGACCCAGTACTTC
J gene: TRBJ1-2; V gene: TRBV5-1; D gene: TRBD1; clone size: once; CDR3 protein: CASSLVQGAANYGYTF; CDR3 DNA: TGCGCCAGCAGCTTGGTGCAGGGGGCCGCTAACTATGGCTACACCTTC
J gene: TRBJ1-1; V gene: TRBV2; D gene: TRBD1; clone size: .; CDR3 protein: CASSERTGNTEAFF; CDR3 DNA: TGTGCCAGCAGTGAACGGACAGGGAACACTGAAGCTTTCTTT
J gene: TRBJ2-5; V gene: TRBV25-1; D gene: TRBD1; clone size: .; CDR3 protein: CASSPDRDQETQYF; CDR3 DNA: TGTGCCAGCAGTCCGGACAGGGACCAAGAGACCCAGTACTTC
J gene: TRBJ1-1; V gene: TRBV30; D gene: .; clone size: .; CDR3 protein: CAWSRDSEAFF; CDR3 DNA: TGTGCCTGGAGTCGGGACTCCGAGGCTTTCTTT
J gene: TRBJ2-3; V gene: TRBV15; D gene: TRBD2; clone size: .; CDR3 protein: CATSWREGLGDTQYF; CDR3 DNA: TGTGCCACCAGCTGGCGGGAGGGCCTGGGAGATACGCAGTATTTT
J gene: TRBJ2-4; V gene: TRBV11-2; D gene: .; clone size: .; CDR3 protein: CASSQIRGFIAKNIQYF; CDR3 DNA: TGTGCCAGCAGCCAAATACGGGGGTTTATAGCCAAAAACATTCAGTACTTC
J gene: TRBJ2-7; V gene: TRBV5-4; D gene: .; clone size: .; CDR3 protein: CASSSRVSGYEQYF; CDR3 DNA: TGTGCCAGCAGCTCCAGGGTGTCTGGCTACGAGCAGTACTTC
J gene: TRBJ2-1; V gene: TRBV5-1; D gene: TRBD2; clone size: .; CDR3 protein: CASSRTSGDNEQFF; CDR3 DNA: TGCGCCAGCAGCCGGACTAGCGGCGACAATGAGCAGTTCTTC